This T cell receptor (beta chain) was profiled in a study of metastatic and nonmetastatic thyroid tumors. Study summary: Repertoires from malignant and benign thyroid patients were compared across blood and tumor or nodule tissue.

The authors' processing: Using the CDR3 differences seen across clinicopathological groups, the authors built a distant-metastasis classifier for papillary thyroid cancer, which was meant to discriminate distant-metastatic patients. With MiXCR, TCRdb called clones anew from the PCR reads. These V and J calls originate from TCRdb's pipeline instead of the authors' own analysis. In the table there are around 19,000 clones, 34% of which are singletons. J lost 9 bases, V lost 4 bases, and 5 bases had no gene match. CDR3 length: 14 residues. Germline lookup yields CDR1 SGDLS and CDR2 YYNGEE. Prior to thyroid surgery, none of the patients had received any treatment. Study-wide points: As reported, TCR beta diversity in blood and tumor was significantly higher in malignant thyroid tumors than in benign nodules.

Details on this clone: Antigen specificity is unknown.

The specimen sequenced was tumor tissue. The rearrangement uses TRBV9 and TRBJ1-6; 9 nucleotides agree with TRBD1. The receptor comes from a male donor with papillary thyroid cancer or a benign thyroid nodule (not recorded which). Some clones in this sample may be carry-over from other donors' samples. The DNA of the CDR3 is TGTGCCAGCAGCCCGGACAGGGGTAGTTCACCCCTCCACTTT. It specifies CASSPDRGSSPLHF.